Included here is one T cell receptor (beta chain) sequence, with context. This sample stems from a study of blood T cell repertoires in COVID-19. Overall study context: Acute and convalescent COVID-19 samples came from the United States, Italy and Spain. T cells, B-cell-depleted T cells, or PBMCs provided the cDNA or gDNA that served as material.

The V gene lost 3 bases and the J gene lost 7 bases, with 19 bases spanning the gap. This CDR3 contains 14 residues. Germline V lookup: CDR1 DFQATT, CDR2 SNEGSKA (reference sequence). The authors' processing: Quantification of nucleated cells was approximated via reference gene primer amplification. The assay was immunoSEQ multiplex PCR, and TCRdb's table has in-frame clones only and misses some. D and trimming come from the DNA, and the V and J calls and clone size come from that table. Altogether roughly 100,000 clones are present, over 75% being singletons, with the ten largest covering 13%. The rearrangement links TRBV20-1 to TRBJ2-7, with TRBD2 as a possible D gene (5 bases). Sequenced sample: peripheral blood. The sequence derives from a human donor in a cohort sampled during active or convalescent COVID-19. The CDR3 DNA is TGCAGTGCTAGTGTCGGGGAGCGCCCTTGGGAGCAGTACTTC. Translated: CSASVGERPWEQYF.